This entry is about one T cell receptor (beta chain). This record comes from a study of T cells in Graves' hyperthyroidism and ophthalmopathy. The source material, RNA transcripts, was used to amplify TCR beta CDR3 regions. The TCR CDR3 was amplified in a first-round RT-PCR using the HTBI primer set. TCRdb re-called the multiplex PCR reads with MiXCR, one entry per CDR3 protein. The sample consists of fewer than 450,000 distinct CDR3 sequences, roughly an eighth of them appearing once. CDR1 and CDR2 (germline): MNHNS, SASEGT. The CDR3 spans 16 residues. Trimming cost V 5 bases and J 2 bases; bases outside gene matches: 8.

The chain combines TRBV6-1 with TRBJ2-7, with 11 nucleotides matching TRBD2. The origin of this receptor is a man aged 50-59 years with Graves' ophthalmopathy. Sequenced sample: blood. CDR3 sequence reads: CASSQLAGGPTYEQYF. Written as DNA, the CDR3 is TGTGCCAGCAGTCAGCTAGCGGGAGGACCCACCTACGAGCAGTACTTC.